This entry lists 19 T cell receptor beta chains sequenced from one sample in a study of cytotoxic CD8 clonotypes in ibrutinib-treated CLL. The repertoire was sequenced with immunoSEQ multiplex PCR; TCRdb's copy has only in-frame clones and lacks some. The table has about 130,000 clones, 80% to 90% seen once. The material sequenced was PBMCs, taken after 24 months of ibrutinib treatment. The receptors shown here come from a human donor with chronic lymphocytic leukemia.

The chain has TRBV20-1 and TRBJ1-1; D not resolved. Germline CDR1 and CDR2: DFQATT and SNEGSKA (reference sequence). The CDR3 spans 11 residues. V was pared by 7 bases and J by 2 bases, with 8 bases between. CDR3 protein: CSGIANTEAFF. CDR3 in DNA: TGCAGTGGAATAGCCAACACTGAAGCTTTCTTT.

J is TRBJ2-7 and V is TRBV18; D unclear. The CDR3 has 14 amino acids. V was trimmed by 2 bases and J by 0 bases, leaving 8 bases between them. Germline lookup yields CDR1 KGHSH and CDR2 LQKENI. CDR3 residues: CASSPVGVSYEQYF. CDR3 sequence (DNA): TGTGCCAGCTCACCAGTTGGCGTCTCCTACGAGCAGTACTTC. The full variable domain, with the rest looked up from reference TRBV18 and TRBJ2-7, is NAGVMQNPRHLVRRRGQEARLRCSPMKGHSHVYWYRQLPEEGLKFMVYLQKENIIDESGMPKERFSAEFPKEGPSILRIQQVVRGDSAAYFCASSPVGVSYEQYFGPGTRLTVT.

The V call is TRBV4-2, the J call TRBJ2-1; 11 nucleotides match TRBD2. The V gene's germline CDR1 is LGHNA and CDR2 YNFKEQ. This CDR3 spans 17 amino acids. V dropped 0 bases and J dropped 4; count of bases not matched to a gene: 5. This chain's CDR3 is CASSQDGLAGGYNEQFF. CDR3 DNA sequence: TGTGCCAGCAGCCAAGACGGGCTAGCGGGAGGATACAATGAGCAGTTCTTC.

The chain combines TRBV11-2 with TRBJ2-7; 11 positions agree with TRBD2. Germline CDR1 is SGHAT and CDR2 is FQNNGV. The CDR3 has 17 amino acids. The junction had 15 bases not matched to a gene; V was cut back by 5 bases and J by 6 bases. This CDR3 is CASSTRLTSGIPLEQYF. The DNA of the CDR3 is TGTGCCAGCAGCACCCGTTTGACTAGCGGGATTCCCCTCGAGCAGTACTTC.

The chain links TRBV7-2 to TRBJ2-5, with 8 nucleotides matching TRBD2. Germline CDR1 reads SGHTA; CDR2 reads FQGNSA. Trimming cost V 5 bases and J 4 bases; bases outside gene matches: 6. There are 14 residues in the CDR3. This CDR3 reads CASSRGGSRETQYF. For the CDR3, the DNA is TGTGCCAGCAGCCGGGGGGGGAGCCGAGAGACCCAGTACTTC.

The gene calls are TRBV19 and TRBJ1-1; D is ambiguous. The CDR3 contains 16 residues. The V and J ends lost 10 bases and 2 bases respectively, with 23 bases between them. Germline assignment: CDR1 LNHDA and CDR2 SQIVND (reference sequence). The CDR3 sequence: CATTRDDAGYNTEAFF. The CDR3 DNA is TGTGCCACCACTAGAGATGATGCGGGTTACAACACTGAAGCTTTCTTT.

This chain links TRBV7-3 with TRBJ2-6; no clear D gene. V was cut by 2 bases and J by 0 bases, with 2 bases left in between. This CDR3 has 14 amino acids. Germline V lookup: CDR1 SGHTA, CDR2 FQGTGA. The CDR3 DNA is TGTGCCAGCAGCTTAGACTCTGGGGCCAACGTCCTGACTTTC. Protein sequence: CASSLDSGANVLTF.

The CDR3 nucleotides read TGCGCCAGCAGCCGAGCGGGAGGCGGGGAGCTGTTTTTT. This sequence encodes CASSRAGGGELFF. This rearrangement joins TRBV4-1 to TRBJ2-2, with TRBD2 identical over 9 bases. This CDR3 is 13 amino acids long. With 4 bases clipped from V and 7 bases from J, the junction kept 1 base outside the gene matches. CDR1 MGHRA and CDR2 YSYEKL come from the germline V gene.

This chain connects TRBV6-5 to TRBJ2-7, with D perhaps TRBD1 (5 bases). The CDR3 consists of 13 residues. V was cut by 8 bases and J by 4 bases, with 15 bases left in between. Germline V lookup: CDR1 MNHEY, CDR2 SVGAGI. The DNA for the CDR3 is TGTGCCAGCTCGGCAGGGTATAGGTACGAGCAGTACTTC. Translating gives CASSAGYRYEQYF.

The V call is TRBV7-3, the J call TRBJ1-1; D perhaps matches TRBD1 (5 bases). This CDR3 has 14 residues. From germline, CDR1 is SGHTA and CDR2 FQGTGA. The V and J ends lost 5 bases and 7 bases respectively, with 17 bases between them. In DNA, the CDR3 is TGTGCCAGCAGCACCGGGGCATTAGAGGGTGAAGCTTTCTTT. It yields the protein CASSTGALEGEAFF.

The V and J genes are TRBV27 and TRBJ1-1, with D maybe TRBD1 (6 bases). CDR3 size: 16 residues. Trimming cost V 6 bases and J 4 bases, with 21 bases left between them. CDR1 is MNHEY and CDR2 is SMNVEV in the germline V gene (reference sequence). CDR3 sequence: CASSVGSLSGATEAFF. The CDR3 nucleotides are TGTGCCAGCAGCGTGGGTTCTCTGTCAGGGGCCACTGAAGCTTTCTTT.

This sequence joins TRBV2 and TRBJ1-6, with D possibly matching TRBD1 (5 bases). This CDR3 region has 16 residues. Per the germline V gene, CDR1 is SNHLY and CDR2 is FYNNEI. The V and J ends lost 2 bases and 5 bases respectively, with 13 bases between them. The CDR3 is CASSELGVENNSPLHF. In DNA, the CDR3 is TGTGCCAGCAGTGAACTGGGGGTTGAGAATAATTCACCCCTCCACTTT.

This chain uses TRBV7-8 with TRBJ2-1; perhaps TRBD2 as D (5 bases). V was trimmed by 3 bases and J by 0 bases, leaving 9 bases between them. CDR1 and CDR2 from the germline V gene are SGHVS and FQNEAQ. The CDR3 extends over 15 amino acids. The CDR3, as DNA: TGTGCCAGCAGCTTCGGGCTAGCCTCCTACAATGAGCAGTTCTTC. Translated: CASSFGLASYNEQFF.

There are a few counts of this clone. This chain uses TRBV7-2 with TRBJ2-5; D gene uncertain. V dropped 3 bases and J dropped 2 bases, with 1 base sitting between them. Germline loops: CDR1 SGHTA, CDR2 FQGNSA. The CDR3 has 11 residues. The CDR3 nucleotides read TGTGCCAGCAGCTTTCAAGAGACCCAGTACTTC. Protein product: CASSFQETQYF. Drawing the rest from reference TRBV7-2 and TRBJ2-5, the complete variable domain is GAGVSQSPSNKVTEKGKDVELRCDPISGHTALYWYRQSLGQGLEFLIYFQGNSAPDKSGLPSDRFSAERTGGSVSTLTIQRTQQEDSAVYLCASSFQETQYFGPGTRLLVL.

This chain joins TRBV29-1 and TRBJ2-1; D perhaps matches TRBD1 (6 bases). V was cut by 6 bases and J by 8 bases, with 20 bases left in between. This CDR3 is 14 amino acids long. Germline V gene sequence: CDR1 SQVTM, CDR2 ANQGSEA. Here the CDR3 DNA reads TGCAGCGTAGAAACAGGGTGGAGCAGCGATGAGCAGTTCTTC. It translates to CSVETGWSSDEQFF.

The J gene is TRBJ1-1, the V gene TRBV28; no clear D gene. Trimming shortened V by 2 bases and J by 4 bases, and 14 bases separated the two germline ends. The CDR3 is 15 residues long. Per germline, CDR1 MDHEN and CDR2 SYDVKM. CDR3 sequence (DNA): TGTGCCAGCAGTTTACCAGGATCGATGAGCACTGAAGCTTTCTTT. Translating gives CASSLPGSMSTEAFF. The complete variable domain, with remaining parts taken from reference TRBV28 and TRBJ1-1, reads DVKVTQSSRYLVKRTGEKVFLECVQDMDHENMFWYRQDPGLGLRLIYFSYDVKMKEKGDIPEGYSVSREKKERFSLILESASTNQTSMYLCASSLPGSMSTEAFFGQGTRLTVV.

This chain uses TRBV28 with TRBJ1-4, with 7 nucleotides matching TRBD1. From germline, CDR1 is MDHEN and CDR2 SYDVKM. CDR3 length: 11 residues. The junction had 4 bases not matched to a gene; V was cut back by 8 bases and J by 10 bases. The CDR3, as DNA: TGTGCCAGCGGTCCAGGGGGAAAACTGTTTTTT. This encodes CASGPGGKLFF. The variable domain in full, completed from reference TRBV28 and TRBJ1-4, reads DVKVTQSSRYLVKRTGEKVFLECVQDMDHENMFWYRQDPGLGLRLIYFSYDVKMKEKGDIPEGYSVSREKKERFSLILESASTNQTSMYLCASGPGGKLFFGSGTQLSVL.

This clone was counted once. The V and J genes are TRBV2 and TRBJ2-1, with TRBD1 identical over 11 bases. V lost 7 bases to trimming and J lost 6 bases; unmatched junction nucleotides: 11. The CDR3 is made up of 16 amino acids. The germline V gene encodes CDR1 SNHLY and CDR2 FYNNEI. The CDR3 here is CASIPFSGTGGNEQFF. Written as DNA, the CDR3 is TGTGCCAGCATCCCCTTTTCGGGGACAGGGGGCAATGAGCAGTTCTTC. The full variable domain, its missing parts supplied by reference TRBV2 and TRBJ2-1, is EPEVTQTPSHQVTQMGQEVILRCVPISNHLYFYWYRQILGQKVEFLVSFYNNEISEKSEIFDDQFSVERPDGSNFTLKIRSTKLEDSAMYFCASIPFSGTGGNEQFFGPGTRLTVL.

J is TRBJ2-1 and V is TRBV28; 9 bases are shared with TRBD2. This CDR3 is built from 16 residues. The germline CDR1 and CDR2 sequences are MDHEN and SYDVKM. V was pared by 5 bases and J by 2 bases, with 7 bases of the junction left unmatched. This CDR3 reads CASSPFSGGTYNEQFF. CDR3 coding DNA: TGTGCCAGCAGTCCCTTCAGCGGGGGGACCTACAATGAGCAGTTCTTC.